The rows below give T cell receptor beta chains drawn from one sample of a study of cytomegalovirus exposure and HLA in healthy donors. Profiled with immunoSEQ multiplex PCR; TCRdb holds only in-frame clones, not every one. The sample holds 85,000 to 100,000 clones, about two thirds seen once. What was sequenced was PBMCs. All receptors come from a human donor in good health. Each CDR3 is given with its conserved first and last residue. A D gene is named only where the DNA matches it firmly. The listing skips clone size in some rows; elsewhere it reads once, few, many or a size class.

CASVREFNYEQYF	TGTGCTAGTGTTCGGGAGTTTAACTACGAGCAGTACTTC	TRBV12-5	TRBJ2-7	-	-	13
CASSWLDSGAEAFF	TGTGCCAGCAGCTGGCTGGACTCAGGGGCTGAAGCTTTCTTT	TRBV7-9	TRBJ1-1	-	-	14
CSVRMGTGLPTEAFF	TGCAGCGTTCGTATGGGGACAGGCCTCCCCACTGAAGCTTTCTTT	TRBV29-1	TRBJ1-1	TRBD1	-	15
CASSIRAGEAFF	TGTGCCAGTAGTATACGGGCAGGGGAAGCTTTCTTT	TRBV19	TRBJ1-1	-	-	12
CASSERNRARETQYF	TGTGCCAGCAGTGAAAGGAACAGGGCGAGAGAGACCCAGTACTTC	TRBV2	TRBJ2-5	-	-	15
CASSLATSVSTDTQYF	TGCGCCAGCAGCTTGGCAACTAGCGTTAGCACAGATACGCAGTATTTT	TRBV5-1	TRBJ2-3	TRBD2	-	16
CASSPDRGLTNEQYF	TGTGCCAGCAGTCCGGACAGGGGGCTTACCAACGAGCAGTACTTC	TRBV6-6	TRBJ2-7	TRBD1	-	15
CSVVEEGWAGYTF	TGCAGCGTTGTAGAGGAAGGTTGGGCTGGCTACACCTTC	TRBV29-1	TRBJ1-2	-	-	13
CAWSEQGYGYTF	TGTGCCTGGAGTGAGCAGGGCTATGGCTACACCTTC	TRBV30	TRBJ1-2	-	few	12
CASSILGAGYGYTF	TGTGCCAGCTCAATCCTCGGGGCGGGATATGGCTACACCTTC	TRBV2	TRBJ1-2	-	few	14
CASSLVVAGGGSTDTQYF	TGTGCCAGCAGCTTAGTCGTAGCTGGCGGGGGGTCCACAGATACGCAGTATTTT	TRBV7-2	TRBJ2-3	TRBD2	-	18
CASSPGPTNNYGYTF	TGTGCCAGCTCACCAGGCCCCACTAACAACTATGGCTACACCTTC	TRBV18	TRBJ1-2	-	few	15
CASSRLTGRGTEAFF	TGTGCCAGCTCACGACTGACAGGGAGAGGCACTGAAGCTTTCTTT	TRBV18	TRBJ1-1	TRBD1	-	15
CASSYGQGVNEKLFF	TGTGCCAGCAGTTACGGACAGGGAGTTAATGAAAAACTGTTTTTT	TRBV6-6	TRBJ1-4	TRBD1	few	15
CASSITETRTEAFF	TGTGCCAGTAGTATTACAGAAACAAGGACTGAAGCTTTCTTT	TRBV19	TRBJ1-1	-	few	14
CASSLGPPAGDNTDTQYF	TGTGCCAGCAGCTTGGGTCCTCCGGCGGGGGATAACACAGATACGCAGTATTTT	TRBV5-6	TRBJ2-3	TRBD2	-	18
CASSLSGLYTEAFF	TGTGCCAGCAGCTTATCGGGACTCTACACTGAAGCTTTCTTT	TRBV11-2	TRBJ1-1	-	once	14
CASSVGTGPLGGTGELFF	TGTGCCAGCAGCGTAGGGACAGGACCCCTGGGTGGCACCGGGGAGCTGTTTTTT	TRBV9	TRBJ2-2	TRBD1	-	18
CASSLSRSTEAFF	TGTGCCAGCAGTTTATCGAGATCCACTGAAGCTTTCTTT	TRBV27	TRBJ1-1	-	few	13
CASRSGDEKLFF	TGTGCCAGCAGATCAGGGGACGAAAAACTGTTTTTT	TRBV11-1	TRBJ1-4	-	-	12
CATSARWTDLSYEQYF	TGTGCCACCAGTGCGCGTTGGACAGATCTCTCCTACGAGCAGTACTTC	TRBV15	TRBJ2-7	-	-	16
CASSLGSVPTEAFF	TGTGCCAGCAGCTTAGGCAGCGTCCCCACTGAAGCTTTCTTT	TRBV7-9	TRBJ1-1	-	-	14
CASSVATEDQPEAFF	TGTGCCAGCAGCGTAGCTACGGAGGACCAGCCTGAAGCTTTCTTT	TRBV9	TRBJ1-1	-	-	15
CAWRVGGGIEKLFF	TGTGCCTGGAGAGTAGGGGGTGGAATCGAAAAACTGTTTTTT	TRBV30	TRBJ1-4	-	-	14
CASSPGQGRAFF	TGTGCCAGCTCTCCGGGACAGGGTCGCGCTTTCTTT	TRBV18	TRBJ1-1	TRBD1	few	12
CASSLHHRGSSGYTF	TGTGCCAGCAGCTTGCATCACAGGGGGTCGAGTGGCTACACCTTC	TRBV5-6	TRBJ1-2	TRBD1	-	15
CASSLGTSGGPSTDTQYF	TGCGCCAGCAGCTTGGGAACGAGCGGGGGCCCTAGCACAGATACGCAGTATTTT	TRBV5-1	TRBJ2-3	TRBD2	-	18
CASSLSSGGNYGYTF	TGTGCCAGCAGTCTCTCCTCGGGCGGGAACTATGGCTACACCTTC	TRBV14	TRBJ1-2	-	-	15
CASSFRRTGAENTIYF	TGTGCCAGCAGCTTTAGGCGGACAGGGGCAGAAAACACCATATATTTT	TRBV11-3	TRBJ1-3	TRBD1	-	16
CASRIRTGGSNSPLHF	TGCGCCTCGCGAATTCGGACAGGGGGTTCTAATTCACCCCTCCACTTT	TRBV30	TRBJ1-6	TRBD1	-	16
CASSPNRGKEPQHF	TGTGCCAGCAGCCCGAACAGGGGGAAGGAGCCCCAGCATTTT	TRBV7-2	TRBJ1-5	TRBD1	-	14
CASSGGTGGDTQYF	TGTGCCAGCAGCGGAGGGACAGGGGGGGATACGCAGTATTTT	TRBV9	TRBJ2-3	TRBD1	few	14
CAISDFGGGVNYGYTF	TGTGCCATCAGTGATTTTGGGGGAGGGGTGAACTATGGCTACACCTTC	TRBV10-3	TRBJ1-2	-	few	16
CASSLGTGGFNEQFF	TGTGCCAGCAGCTTAGGGACAGGGGGATTCAATGAGCAGTTCTTC	TRBV7-9	TRBJ2-1	TRBD1	-	15
CASSGLAGGTDTQYF	TGTGCCAGCAGTGGACTAGCGGGGGGGACAGATACGCAGTATTTT	TRBV2	TRBJ2-3	TRBD2	once	15
CASSSRHSLSQFF	TGTGCCAGCAGCTCCAGACACTCACTTTCGCAGTTCTTC	TRBV7-2	TRBJ2-1	-	few	13
CSVVRQGDYTF	TGCAGCGTTGTGAGACAGGGGGACTACACCTTC	TRBV29-1	TRBJ1-2	TRBD1	-	11
CASSVTPNNEKLFF	TGTGCCAGCAGCGTAACCCCTAATAATGAAAAACTGTTTTTT	TRBV9	TRBJ1-4	-	-	14
CASSYSRGAPYGYTF	TGTGCCAGCAGTTACTCTCGGGGGGCCCCTTATGGCTACACCTTC	TRBV6-6	TRBJ1-2	-	-	15
CASSIIGVGGTEAFF	TGTGCCAGTAGTATAATAGGAGTCGGCGGCACTGAAGCTTTCTTT	TRBV19	TRBJ1-1	-	-	15
CASSSGGPNSPLHF	TGTGCCAGCAGCTCCGGCGGGCCTAATTCACCCCTCCACTTT	TRBV7-3	TRBJ1-6	-	few	14